One sample yielded the 29 T cell receptor beta chains listed below, sequenced in a study of molecular identifiers for immune sequencing clone quantification. TCRdb independently ran MiXCR on the PCR reads; one entry per CDR3 protein. The sample lists about 510,000 distinct CDR3 sequences, about a fifth occurring once. The specimen sequenced was naive CD8+ T cells from blood, with Jurkat cell RNA spiked in. Indicated subset: FACS-sorted CD8+CD4-CCR7+CD45RA+ naive T cells. These TCRs come from a human donor in good health. Some libraries in this study had Jurkat cell RNA spiked in.

Comments on this clonotype: This is likely a read error, given that the CDR3 carries no conserved phenylalanine or tryptophan at its end. This chain joins TRBV6-5 and TRBJ1-2; a weak D match, TRBD1 (5 bases). The CDR3 consists of 16 residues. V lost 0 bases and J lost 4, with 15 bases in between. Germline V lookup: CDR1 MNHEY, CDR2 SVGAGI. This CDR3 reads CASSYSDSEYSYGYTS. The CDR3 bases are TGTGCCAGCAGTTACTCCGACAGCGAGTATAGCTATGGCTACACCTCC.

This clonotype has ten or more counts. V usage is TRBV6-5 and J usage is TRBJ1-2; 7 nucleotides match TRBD1. The CDR3 contains 16 residues. CDR1 is MNHEY and CDR2 is SVGAGI in the germline V gene. V lost 5 bases to trimming and J lost 0 bases; unmatched junction nucleotides: 9. CDR3 bases: TGTGCCAGCAGTCCCGTGACCGGGACAGCTAACTATGGCTACACCTTC. It translates to CASSPVTGTANYGYTF.

A note on this clonotype: A read error may explain this, as a much larger clone is one base away. This chain connects TRBV5-3 to TRBJ1-1, with unresolved D. TRBV5-3 is marked as an open reading frame, function uncertain. CDR3 length equals 14 residues. CDR3 sequence: CASSLPLMNTEASF. The CDR3 nucleotides read TGTGCCAGCAGCTTGCCCTTAATGAACACTGAAGCTTCCTTT.

This clonotype was detected only a few times. This chain connects TRBV4-1 to TRBJ1-3, with D possibly being TRBD1 (6 bases). Germline CDR1 is MGHRA and CDR2 is YSYEKL. The CDR3 is made up of 18 amino acids. Deletions cut 1 base from V and 2 bases from J, with 18 bases between. The DNA of the CDR3 is TGCGCCAGCAGCCAAGGGGGCAGGGGCCATCCGGCTGGAAACACCATATATTTT. Encoded protein: CASSQGGRGHPAGNTIYF.

The J gene is TRBJ2-3, the V gene TRBV28, with D tentatively TRBD2 (6 bases). The ends were cut back, 4 bases at V and 0 bases at J, with 14 bases in the middle. This CDR3 contains 16 residues. Germline assignment: CDR1 MDHEN and CDR2 SYDVKM. The CDR3 reads CASSSLAEPSTDTQYF. CDR3 nucleotide sequence: TGTGCCAGCAGTTCCTTAGCGGAGCCAAGCACAGATACGCAGTATTTT. Filled out from reference TRBV28 and TRBJ2-3, the complete variable domain reads DVKVTQSSRYLVKRTGEKVFLECVQDMDHENMFWYRQDPGLGLRLIYFSYDVKMKEKGDIPEGYSVSREKKERFSLILESASTNQTSMYLCASSSLAEPSTDTQYFGPGTRLTVL.

This clonotype was recorded many times. The chain carries TRBV7-6 and TRBJ1-1; D may be TRBD1 (5 bases). There are 15 residues in the CDR3. V gave up 0 bases and J gave up 4 bases, with 12 bases separating them. The germline gives CDR1 SGHVS, CDR2 FNYEAQ. The CDR3 loop is CASSLAFQGSTEAFF. For the CDR3, the DNA is TGTGCCAGCAGCTTAGCGTTCCAGGGCAGCACTGAAGCTTTCTTT.

Ten or more counts support this clonotype. The V and J genes are TRBV12-3 or TRBV12-4 and TRBJ1-2, with D unclear. With 3 bases removed from V and 6 bases from J, the gap between germline ends came to 8 bases. The CDR3 spans 12 residues. CDR3 sequence reads: CASSFGQNGYTF. The CDR3 bases are TGTGCCAGCAGTTTTGGTCAGAATGGCTACACCTTC.

The J gene is TRBJ2-3, the V gene TRBV5-6, with TRBD2 identical over 9 bases. The length of the CDR3 is 15 residues. Trimming cost V 0 bases and J 5 bases; bases outside gene matches: 4. Per the germline V gene, CDR1 is SGHDT and CDR2 is YYEEEE. In DNA, the CDR3 is TGTGCCAGCAGCTTGGAGGTGACTAGCGGAGATACGCAGTATTTT. Protein: CASSLEVTSGDTQYF.

Comments on this clonotype: A single base separates this from a much larger clone, so it may be a read error. The chain combines TRBV25-1 with TRBJ2-1, with D maybe TRBD2 (6 bases). Trimming left V 5 bases short and J 5 bases short, with 31 bases between. The CDR3 is made up of 20 amino acids. CDR1 is MGHDK and CDR2 is SYGVNS in the germline V gene. The CDR3 reads CASSTLPLRGTETNDNEQFF. The CDR3 nucleotides read TGTGCCAGCAGTACCCTCCCCCTGCGGGGCACCGAAACGAACGACAATGAGCAGTTCTTC.

Turning to this clonotype: A junction end diverges from the germline sequence, so it may reflect a read error. V gene TRBV6-2 or TRBV6-3 combines with J gene TRBJ2-1, with D possibly matching TRBD2 (7 bases). There are 14 residues in the CDR3. CDR1 and CDR2 from the germline V gene are MNHEY and SVGEGT. CDR3 sequence: CASSYGGAYTEQFF. The CDR3, as DNA: TGTGCCAGCAGTTACGGGGGGGCCTACACTGAGCAGTTCTTC.

In the case of this clonotype: Possible read error: a much larger clone is one base away. The chain uses TRBV5-1 and TRBJ1-1; no clear D gene. Trimming left V 0 bases short and J 4 bases short, with 10 bases between. The germline V gene has CDR1 SGHRS and CDR2 YFSETQ. The CDR3 has 14 residues. CDR3 coding DNA: TGCGCCAGCAGCTTGGTCGGGCTGAGCACTGAAGCTTTCTTT. Translating gives CASSLVGLSTEAFF.

This clonotype was detected only a few times. This sequence joins TRBV7-2 and TRBJ2-7, with D perhaps TRBD1 or TRBD2 (5 bases each). Trimming shortened V by 5 bases and J by 9 bases, and 14 bases separated the two germline ends. In germline, CDR1 is SGHTA, CDR2 FQGNSA. The CDR3 has 12 amino acids. The CDR3 here is CASSDEGRGQYF. CDR3 in DNA: TGTGCCAGCAGCGATGAGGGGAGAGGGCAGTACTTC.

This clonotype was picked up many times. V and J are TRBV4-1 and TRBJ2-7; 12 bases fit TRBD2. V lost 3 bases, J lost 4 bases, and 4 bases stayed unmatched. Germline V gene data show CDR1 as MGHRA and CDR2 as YSYEKL. The CDR3 consists of 15 residues. The DNA of the CDR3 is TGCGCCAGCAGCCACCTGACTAGCGGGGGATACGAGCAGTACTTC. Translated: CASSHLTSGGYEQYF.

In this sample, this clonotype turned up many times. The V gene is TRBV29-1, the J gene TRBJ2-3; 9 bases align to TRBD2. Looked up from germline, CDR1 is SQVTM and CDR2 is ANQGSEA. The CDR3 spans 15 residues. The J segment lost 3 bases and the V segment lost 5 bases, leaving 9 bases of the junction unmatched. Here the CDR3 reads CSVSTIAGETDTQYF. The DNA of the CDR3 is TGCAGCGTTTCTACCATAGCGGGAGAGACAGATACGCAGTATTTT.

About this clonotype: This may arise from a read error, as a much more abundant clone is one base away. The chain is built from TRBV2 and TRBJ2-3, with TRBD2 matching over 12 bases. V lost 5 bases, J lost 3 bases, and 3 bases stayed unmatched. CDR1 is SNHLY, CDR2 FYNNEI, per germline. The CDR3 has 15 residues. The CDR3: CASSRLAGETDTQYF. CDR3 nucleotide sequence: TGTGCCAGCAGTAGACTAGCGGGAGAGACAGATACGCAGTATTTT.

This clonotype has at least ten counts. The chain couples TRBV3-1 to TRBJ1-6; maybe TRBD1 (5 bases). Germline values: CDR1 LGHDT, CDR2 YNNKEL (reference sequence). Trimming shortened V by 4 bases and J by 7 bases, and 20 bases separated the two germline ends. CDR3 length: 17 amino acids. The CDR3, as DNA: TGTGCCAGCAGCCTGAAGATCGGGCAGGGATGGAATTCACCCCTCCACTTT. This encodes CASSLKIGQGWNSPLHF. The full variable domain, in which reference TRBV3-1 and TRBJ1-6 provide the parts outside the CDR3, is DTAVSQTPKYLVTQMGNDKSIKCEQNLGHDTMYWYKQDSKKFLKIMFSYNNKELIINETVPNRFSPKSPDKAHLNLHINSLELGDSAVYFCASSLKIGQGWNSPLHFGNGTRLTVT.

The chain uses TRBV7-2 and TRBJ2-1; the match to TRBD2 covers 13 bases. Germline assignment: CDR1 SGHTA and CDR2 FQGNSA. The CDR3 is 18 amino acids. The junction had 11 bases not matched to a gene; V was cut back by 0 bases and J by 9 bases. The chain's CDR3 is CASSLAYVGLAGSSEQFF. The CDR3, as DNA: TGTGCCAGCAGCTTAGCGTATGTGGGACTAGCGGGAAGCAGTGAGCAGTTCTTC.

This clonotype was counted a few times. This chain joins TRBV19 and TRBJ1-5; D may be TRBD1 (6 bases). CDR1 is LNHDA and CDR2 is SQIVND in the germline V gene (reference sequence). Trimming shortened V by 0 bases and J by 5 bases, and 14 bases separated the two germline ends. This CDR3 is built from 16 residues. CDR3: CASSIDSRGRHQPQHF. The DNA for the CDR3 is TGTGCCAGTAGTATAGATAGTCGGGGGCGCCATCAGCCCCAGCATTTT.

This clonotype has a count of ten or more. The chain links TRBV6-5 to TRBJ2-5; D gene ambiguous. The length of the CDR3 is 14 residues. The germline V and J ends were trimmed by 5 bases and 2 bases, with 12 bases remaining between them. Germline CDR1 is MNHEY and CDR2 is SVGAGI. DNA for the CDR3: TGTGCCAGCAGTAGGACGGTAATACAAGAGACCCAGTACTTC. Protein: CASSRTVIQETQYF.

This clonotype was detected many times. The rearrangement joins TRBV2 to TRBJ2-3; D gene unclear. Germline V gene data show CDR1 as SNHLY and CDR2 as FYNNEI. This CDR3 has 12 residues. Trimming cost V 7 bases and J 5 bases, with 10 bases left between them. Written as DNA, the CDR3 is TGTGCCAGCACCCCAGCTGTAGATACGCAGTATTTT. As protein: CASTPAVDTQYF.

This clonotype was seen repeatedly, ten times or more. J is TRBJ2-3 and V is TRBV7-2; the D gene is possibly TRBD2 (6 bases). The CDR3 is 16 residues long. The ends were cut back, 3 bases at V and 4 bases at J, with 17 bases in the middle. CDR1 and CDR2 from the germline V gene are SGHTA and FQGNSA. The CDR3 here is CASSFPFRESADTQYF. CDR3 sequence (DNA): TGTGCCAGCAGCTTCCCGTTCCGGGAGAGTGCAGATACGCAGTATTTT.

The rearrangement uses TRBV4-1 and TRBJ2-2, with 8 bases identical to TRBD2. V lost 4 bases, J lost 0 bases, and 10 bases stayed unmatched. Germline lookup yields CDR1 MGHRA and CDR2 YSYEKL. This CDR3 is built from 18 residues. The CDR3 nucleotides read TGCGCCAGCAGCCCCTATGGTGGACTAGCTGCGAACACCGGGGAGCTGTTTTTT. It is translated as CASSPYGGLAANTGELFF.

This clonotype was seen more than once but under ten times. The genes are TRBV28 and TRBJ2-1; 8 bases are a match to TRBD2. The CDR3 runs to 13 residues. The germline gives CDR1 MDHEN, CDR2 SYDVKM. Germline trimming cut 6 bases from V and 10 bases from J; bases unmatched to any gene: 8. CDR3 loop: CASSETSVGEQFF. In nucleotides, the CDR3 is TGTGCCAGCAGCGAGACTAGCGTAGGAGAGCAGTTCTTC.

The chain has TRBV7-6 and TRBJ1-6; a possible D gene is TRBD1 (6 bases). Germline V gene data show CDR1 as SGHVS and CDR2 as FNYEAQ. V was cut by 3 bases and J by 5 bases, with 23 bases left in between. The CDR3 runs 19 residues. CDR3 region: CASSLAPMGGAQNNSPLHF. Here the CDR3 DNA reads TGTGCCAGCAGCTTGGCACCTATGGGGGGGGCGCAAAATAATTCACCCCTCCACTTT. Filled out from reference TRBV7-6 and TRBJ1-6, the complete variable domain reads GAGVSQSPRYKVTKRGQDVALRCDPISGHVSLYWYRQALGQGPEFLTYFNYEAQQDKSGLPNDRFSAERPEGSISTLTIQRTEQRDSAMYRCASSLAPMGGAQNNSPLHFGNGTRLTVT.

This clonotype was found a few times. J is TRBJ2-2 and V is TRBV12-5; no clear D. Trimming cost V 7 bases and J 5 bases, with 14 bases left between them. The CDR3 has 14 amino acids. Looked up from germline, CDR1 is LGHNT and CDR2 is FRNRAP. CDR3 coding DNA: TGTGCTAGTGATGTTCCTAATGAAACCGGGGAGCTGTTTTTT. Protein: CASDVPNETGELFF. Full variable domain (outside the CDR3, taken from reference TRBV12-5 and TRBJ2-2): DARVTQTPRHKVTEMGQEVTMRCQPILGHNTVFWYRQTMMQGLELLAYFRNRAPLDDSGMPKDRFSAEMPDATLATLKIQPSEPRDSAVYFCASDVPNETGELFFGEGSRLTVL.

This clonotype has ten or more counts. The rearrangement joins TRBV6-5 to TRBJ2-1; 7 bases are a match to TRBD1. V was clipped by 6 bases and J by 0 bases; unmatched bases: 5. CDR3 length: 15 amino acids. In germline, CDR1 is MNHEY, CDR2 SVGAGI. DNA of the CDR3: TGTGCCAGCAGCCGTGGGACAGCCTCCTACAATGAGCAGTTCTTC. This codes for CASSRGTASYNEQFF.

This rearrangement joins TRBV3-1 to TRBJ2-3; TRBD2 aligns across 16 bases. The CDR3 has 20 amino acids. CDR1 and CDR2 from the germline V gene are LGHDT and YNNKEL (reference sequence). The V gene end was trimmed by 0 bases and the J gene end by 4 bases; junction bases not matched to a gene: 10. The CDR3: CASSQDRGTSGGASSDTQYF. The CDR3 DNA follows: TGTGCCAGCAGCCAAGATAGGGGGACTAGCGGGGGGGCCAGTTCAGATACGCAGTATTTT.

This clonotype came up many times. V and J are TRBV2 and TRBJ2-7, with TRBD1 identical over 9 bases. The CDR3 totals 15 residues. CDR1 is SNHLY and CDR2 is FYNNEI in the germline V gene. The J segment lost 4 bases and the V segment lost 6 bases, leaving 10 bases of the junction unmatched. This CDR3 is CASRPPGTGLYEQYF. DNA for the CDR3: TGTGCCAGCAGGCCACCCGGGACAGGGTTGTACGAGCAGTACTTC.

This clonotype was counted ten times or more. The chain is built from TRBV6-5 and TRBJ1-4; 8 nucleotides match TRBD1. The length of the CDR3 is 14 residues. The junction had 4 bases not matched to a gene; V was cut back by 2 bases and J by 8 bases. The germline V gene has CDR1 MNHEY and CDR2 SVGAGI. The CDR3 here is CASSYTDRGEKLFF. The CDR3 coding sequence is TGTGCCAGCAGTTACACTGACAGGGGCGAAAAACTGTTTTTT.